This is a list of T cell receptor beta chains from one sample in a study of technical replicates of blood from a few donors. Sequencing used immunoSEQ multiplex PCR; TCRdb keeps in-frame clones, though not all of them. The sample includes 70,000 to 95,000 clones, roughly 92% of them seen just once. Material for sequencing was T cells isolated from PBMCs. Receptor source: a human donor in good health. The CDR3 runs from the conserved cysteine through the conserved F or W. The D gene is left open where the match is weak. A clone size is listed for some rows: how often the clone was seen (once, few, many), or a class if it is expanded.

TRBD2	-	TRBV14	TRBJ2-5	CASSQIYSRGLAKQETQYF	TGTGCCAGCAGCCAAATTTATTCGAGGGGACTAGCGAAGCAAGAGACCCAGTACTTC
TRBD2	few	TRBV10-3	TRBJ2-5	CAISESPLAGGKTQYF	TGTGCCATCAGTGAGTCTCCCCTAGCGGGAGGAAAGACCCAGTACTTC
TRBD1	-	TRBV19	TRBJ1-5	CASSIVGGRGLVQPQHF	TGTGCCAGTAGTATTGTGGGGGGCAGGGGGCTAGTTCAGCCCCAGCATTTT
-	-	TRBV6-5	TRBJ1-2	CASSPTASSNYGYTF	TGTGCCAGCAGTCCTACAGCTAGCTCTAACTATGGCTACACCTTC
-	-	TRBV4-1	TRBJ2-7	CASSQPTGQHSYEQYF	TGCGCCAGCAGCCAACCTACGGGACAACACTCCTACGAGCAGTACTTC
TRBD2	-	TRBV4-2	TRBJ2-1	CASSQDHPRRGVNEQFF	TGTGCCAGCAGCCAAGACCACCCACGCCGGGGGGTCAATGAGCAGTTCTTC
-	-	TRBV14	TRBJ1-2	CASSQRDYYGYTF	TGTGCCAGCAGCCAGAGGGACTACTATGGCTACACCTTC
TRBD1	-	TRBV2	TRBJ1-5	CASSDLVDRSNQPQHF	TGTGCCAGCAGTGATTTGGTGGACAGGAGTAATCAGCCCCAGCATTTT
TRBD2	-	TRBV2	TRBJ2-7	CASRPGTSGSLEQYF	TGTGCCAGCAGGCCCGGGACTAGCGGGAGTCTCGAGCAGTACTTC
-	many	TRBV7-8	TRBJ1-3	CASSFQGFPSSGNTIYF	TGTGCCAGCAGCTTCCAGGGGTTCCCTTCTTCTGGAAACACCATATATTTT
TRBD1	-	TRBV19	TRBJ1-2	CASSIARGPGYTF	TGTGCCAGTAGTATCGCCAGGGGGCCTGGCTACACCTTC
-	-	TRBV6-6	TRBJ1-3	CASSFSGLRGLDTIYF	TGTGCCAGCAGTTTTTCCGGCCTCAGAGGGTTGGACACCATATATTTT
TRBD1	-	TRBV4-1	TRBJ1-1	CASSPMTGGSGAFF	TGCGCCAGCAGTCCAATGACAGGGGGCTCAGGAGCTTTCTTT
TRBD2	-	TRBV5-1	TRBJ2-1	CASGVSSGNMGNEQFF	TGCGCCAGCGGGGTTTCCAGCGGGAATATGGGCAATGAGCAGTTCTTC
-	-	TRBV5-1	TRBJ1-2	CASSLAYVEGYTF	TGCGCCAGCAGCTTGGCCTACGTGGAGGGCTACACCTTC
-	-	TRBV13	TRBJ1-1	CASSQAWQPNTEAFF	TGTGCCAGCAGCCAGGCTTGGCAGCCGAACACTGAAGCTTTCTTT
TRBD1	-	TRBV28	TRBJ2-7	CASRPGQGGREQYF	TGTGCCAGCAGGCCGGGACAGGGAGGGAGGGAGCAGTACTTC
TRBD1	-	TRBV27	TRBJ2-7	CASSLTGTSYEQYF	TGTGCCAGCAGTTTGACAGGGACCTCCTACGAGCAGTACTTC
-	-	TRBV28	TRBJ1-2	CASSLLLSGHIYGYTF	TGTGCCAGCAGTTTACTACTCTCGGGACACATCTATGGCTACACCTTC
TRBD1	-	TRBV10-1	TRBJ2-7	CASSVRDSSSYEQYF	TGCGCCAGCAGTGTCCGGGACAGCAGCTCCTACGAGCAGTACTTC
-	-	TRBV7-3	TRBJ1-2	CASSLARGYGYTF	TGTGCCAGCAGCCTCGCCAGGGGCTATGGCTACACCTTC
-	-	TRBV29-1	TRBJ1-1	CSVVGVNTEAFF	TGCAGCGTAGTAGGGGTGAACACTGAAGCTTTCTTT
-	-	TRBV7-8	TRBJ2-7	CASSLGWDSVVREQYF	TGTGCCAGCAGCTTAGGGTGGGACTCCGTCGTCCGCGAGCAGTACTTC
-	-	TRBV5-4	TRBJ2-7	CASSLTSQGEQYF	TGTGCCAGCAGCCTGACTTCCCAAGGCGAGCAGTACTTC
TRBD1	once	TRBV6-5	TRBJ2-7	CASSYSGQASYEQYF	TGTGCCAGCAGTTACTCCGGACAGGCCTCCTACGAGCAGTACTTC
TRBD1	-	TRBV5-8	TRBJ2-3	CASSSDRGRTDTQYF	TGTGCCAGCAGCTCGGACAGGGGGAGAACAGATACGCAGTATTTT
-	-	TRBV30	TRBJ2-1	CAWSPFHGNEQFF	TGTGCCTGGAGTCCCTTTCACGGGAATGAGCAGTTCTTC
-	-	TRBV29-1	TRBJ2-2	CSVEDLGLAGELFF	TGCAGCGTTGAAGACCTAGGTTTAGCCGGGGAGCTGTTTTTT
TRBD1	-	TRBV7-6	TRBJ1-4	CASSGTGNEKLFF	TGTGCCAGCTCCGGGACAGGAAATGAAAAACTGTTTTTT
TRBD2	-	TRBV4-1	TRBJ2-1	CASSQDVRLAFVYEQFF	TGCGCCAGCAGCCAAGATGTAAGACTAGCTTTTGTATATGAGCAGTTCTTC
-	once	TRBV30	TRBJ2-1	CAWSAISSYNEQFF	TGTGCCTGGAGTGCAATTTCCTCCTACAATGAGCAGTTCTTC
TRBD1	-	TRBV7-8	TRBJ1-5	CASSPGTGNSNQPQHF	TGTGCCAGCAGCCCCGGGACAGGGAACAGCAATCAGCCCCAGCATTTT
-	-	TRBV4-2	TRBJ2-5	CASSQDASLKLQETQYF	TGTGCCAGCAGCCAAGACGCGAGTCTTAAGCTCCAAGAGACCCAGTACTTC
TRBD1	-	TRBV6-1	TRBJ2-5	CASSEESGQQETQYF	TGTGCCAGCAGTGAAGAATCGGGACAGCAAGAGACCCAGTACTTC
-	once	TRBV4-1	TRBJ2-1	CASSRVGGGNEQFF	TGCGCCAGCAGTCGGGTTGGGGGCGGCAATGAGCAGTTCTTC